The 18 T cell receptor beta chains listed next were all sequenced from one sample in a study of cytomegalovirus exposure and HLA in healthy donors. Clones were sequenced by immunoSEQ multiplex PCR, and TCRdb holds only the in-frame ones, with some missing. The table lists about 120,000 clones, 95% to 97% of them singletons, with approximately 1.5% in the top ten. The sequencing sample was made of PBMCs. Source of these receptors: a man aged 18-30 years in good health and CMV-seronegative.

This chain joins TRBV11-3 and TRBJ2-7; D perhaps matches TRBD2 (6 bases). V gave up 3 bases and J gave up 2 bases, with 11 bases separating them. Germline loops: CDR1 SGHNT, CDR2 YENEEA. The CDR3 length is 14 residues. CDR3 sequence (DNA): TGTGCCAGCAGCTTGGAGCGGGCGCCCTACGAGCAGTACTTC. Encoded protein: CASSLERAPYEQYF.

This clone occurred a few times. This sequence joins TRBV2 and TRBJ1-5, with TRBD1 matching 8 bases. Germline trimming cut 5 bases from V and 0 bases from J; bases unmatched to any gene: 3. The CDR3 covers 15 residues. Per the germline V gene, CDR1 is SNHLY and CDR2 is FYNNEI. The CDR3 DNA reads as TGTGCCAGCAGTCCGACAGGGGCTAGCAATCAGCCCCAGCATTTT. This translates into CASSPTGASNQPQHF. The whole variable domain, filled in from reference TRBV2 and TRBJ1-5, reads EPEVTQTPSHQVTQMGQEVILRCVPISNHLYFYWYRQILGQKVEFLVSFYNNEISEKSEIFDDQFSVERPDGSNFTLKIRSTKLEDSAMYFCASSPTGASNQPQHFGDGTRLSIL.

This rearrangement joins TRBV28 to TRBJ2-7; 9 nucleotides agree with TRBD2. There are 14 residues in the CDR3. With 6 bases clipped from V and 6 bases from J, the junction kept 9 bases outside the gene matches. CDR1 and CDR2 from the germline V gene are MDHEN and SYDVKM. As DNA, the CDR3 is TGTGCCAGCAGCTACCTAGCGGGACGGGTCGAGCAGTACTTC. Translation: CASSYLAGRVEQYF.

This clone was seen once. The genes are TRBV6-5 and TRBJ2-7; D remains ambiguous. Trimming cost V 5 bases and J 1 base, with 12 bases left between them. Germline V lookup: CDR1 MNHEY, CDR2 SVGAGI. This CDR3 contains 14 residues. DNA for the CDR3: TGTGCCAGCAGTCGACGCGACATTTCCTACGAGCAGTACTTC. Its translation is CASSRRDISYEQYF.

The chain is built from TRBV5-6 and TRBJ2-7; 7 positions agree with TRBD1. From germline, CDR1 is SGHDT and CDR2 YYEEEE. Trimming removed 6 bases from V and 5 bases from J; junction bases left unmatched: 14. This CDR3 region has 15 residues. The CDR3 nucleotides read TGTGCCAGCACCCGCTTAGACAGGGCTACGAACGAGCAGTACTTC. Translating gives CASTRLDRATNEQYF.

The V and J genes are TRBV2 and TRBJ1-1, with TRBD1 matching over 8 bases. V gave up 6 bases and J gave up 4 bases; unmatched junction bases: 7. Germline V CDR1 and CDR2: SNHLY, FYNNEI. The CDR3 consists of 14 residues. CDR3 in amino acids: CASSATGAVTEAFF. The CDR3, as DNA: TGTGCCAGCAGCGCGACAGGGGCGGTCACTGAAGCTTTCTTT.

The chain combines TRBV27 with TRBJ1-5, with 10 bases aligning to TRBD1. The germline CDR1 and CDR2 sequences are MNHEY and SMNVEV (reference sequence). This CDR3 is built from 15 residues. Germline trimming cut 5 bases from V and 4 bases from J; bases unmatched to any gene: 5. The CDR3 DNA follows: TGTGCCAGCAGTCCAAGACAGGGGGCGAATCAGCCCCAGCATTTT. Protein sequence: CASSPRQGANQPQHF.

The J gene is TRBJ2-4, the V gene TRBV4-3, with a possible D match to TRBD2 (5 bases). V was pared by 0 bases and J by 8 bases, with 23 bases between. The CDR3 has 18 amino acids. CDR1 is LGHNA and CDR2 is YSLEER in the germline V gene. CDR3 loop: CASSQDRGSVDPRDIQYF. The CDR3 bases are TGCGCCAGCAGCCAAGATCGGGGTTCCGTAGACCCACGGGACATTCAGTACTTC.

The J gene is TRBJ1-1, the V gene TRBV4-2; D remains ambiguous. Trimming pared 4 bases from V and 4 bases from J, leaving 13 bases between. Germline V CDR1 and CDR2: LGHNA, YNFKEQ. The CDR3 length is 14 residues. The CDR3 spells CASSPDWLLTEAFF. The CDR3 DNA sequence: TGTGCCAGCAGCCCAGACTGGTTACTCACTGAAGCTTTCTTT.

CDR3 nucleotide sequence: TGTGCCAGCAGCCTCCAGGCGGGGGATCAGCCCCAGCATTTT. Amino acid sequence: CASSLQAGDQPQHF. This chain connects TRBV7-2 to TRBJ1-5; D possibly corresponds to TRBD1 (5 bases). This CDR3 comprises 14 residues. The germline V gene has CDR1 SGHTA and CDR2 FQGNSA. The V and J ends lost 5 bases and 5 bases respectively, with 13 bases between them.

The V gene is TRBV6-1, the J gene TRBJ2-4; 9 bases agree with TRBD1. Trimming removed 0 bases from V and 7 bases from J; junction bases left unmatched: 7. The germline gives CDR1 MNHNS, CDR2 SASEGT. CDR3 length equals 16 residues. CDR3 region: CASSEARTGGANIQYF. Here the CDR3 DNA reads TGTGCCAGCAGTGAAGCAAGAACAGGGGGCGCGAACATTCAGTACTTC.

The rearrangement joins TRBV6-5 to TRBJ1-1; 7 bases agree with TRBD1. The V gene end was trimmed by 7 bases and the J gene end by 0 bases; junction bases not matched to a gene: 5. The CDR3 runs to 14 residues. The V gene's germline CDR1 is MNHEY and CDR2 SVGAGI. The CDR3 sequence is CASTRGGLNTEAFF. In DNA, the CDR3 is TGTGCCAGCACTAGAGGGGGCTTGAACACTGAAGCTTTCTTT.

This clone has a single count. The chain recombines TRBV5-8 with TRBJ1-1, with D possibly matching TRBD1 (6 bases). V dropped 0 bases and J dropped 3 bases, with 9 bases sitting between them. CDR1 is SGHTS and CDR2 is YDEGEE in the germline V gene. The CDR3 is 14 amino acids. CDR3 nucleotides: TGTGCCAGCAGCTTGGCTGGGGGCTACACTGAAGCTTTCTTT. Translating gives CASSLAGGYTEAFF.

V usage is TRBV19 and J usage is TRBJ2-7; D gene ambiguous. The V end lost 8 bases, the J end lost 3 bases, and 17 bases lay between the germline ends. Per the germline V gene, CDR1 is LNHDA and CDR2 is SQIVND (reference sequence). CDR3 size: 14 residues. CDR3 region: CASLRFRVIYEQYF. CDR3 nucleotide sequence: TGTGCCAGTCTTAGGTTTCGGGTAATCTACGAGCAGTACTTC.

This clone was seen once. The chain links TRBV6-1 to TRBJ2-2, with 7 nucleotides matching TRBD2. The CDR3 sequence is 15 residues long. Germline CDR1 reads MNHNS; CDR2 reads SASEGT. V was pared by 5 bases and J by 7 bases, with 10 bases of the junction left unmatched. The CDR3 DNA sequence: TGTGCCAGCAGTTTGAGAGCGGGAACGGGCGGGGAGCTGTTTTTT. Translating gives CASSLRAGTGGELFF.

V usage is TRBV19 and J usage is TRBJ2-7; D is undetermined. This CDR3 comprises 13 residues. From germline, CDR1 is LNHDA and CDR2 SQIVND (reference sequence). V was cut by 6 bases and J by 1 base, with 10 bases left in between. CDR3 loop: CASSPGRSYEQYF. The CDR3 DNA reads as TGTGCCAGTAGCCCTGGCAGGTCCTACGAGCAGTACTTC.

The V and J genes are TRBV19 and TRBJ2-3, with D perhaps TRBD1 (5 bases). V was shortened by 9 bases and J by 4 bases, with 11 bases between the two germline ends. Per germline, CDR1 LNHDA and CDR2 SQIVND (reference sequence). The CDR3 is made up of 12 amino acids. For the CDR3, the DNA is TGTGCCAGGACAGTTTATTCAGATACGCAGTATTTT. This translates into CARTVYSDTQYF. Combining the CDR3 with reference TRBV19 and TRBJ2-3 gives the whole variable domain DGGITQSPKYLFRKEGQNVTLSCEQNLNHDAMYWYRQDPGQGLRLIYYSQIVNDFQKGDIAEGYSVSREKKESFPLTVTSAQKNPTAFYLCARTVYSDTQYFGPGTRLTVL.

J is TRBJ2-3 and V is TRBV27; D is undetermined. Trimming cost V 9 bases and J 1 base, with 5 bases left between them. This CDR3 is 11 amino acids long. Germline lookup yields CDR1 MNHEY and CDR2 SMNVEV (reference sequence). Here the CDR3 DNA reads TGTGCCAGTGAGGGCACAGATACGCAGTATTTT. Translated, it gives CASEGTDTQYF.